This T cell receptor (beta chain) was recovered during a study of blood T cell repertoires in COVID-19. In the authors' methods: Reference gene primer amplification yielded estimated nucleated cell counts. Using immunoSEQ multiplex PCR, the repertoire was profiled, and TCRdb retains in-frame clones only, with some absent. V, J and clone size were drawn from that table, and D and trimming were deduced from the DNA. The sample includes 80,000 to 90,000 clones, over 80% of them seen just once. The CDR3 runs 17 residues. CDR1 is SGHRS and CDR2 is YFSETQ in the germline V gene. The germline V and J ends were trimmed by 0 bases and 7 bases, with 19 bases remaining between them.

The TCR originated in a woman in her 70s with acute or convalescent COVID-19. This sequence joins TRBV5-1 and TRBJ1-4; no definite D call. What was sequenced was peripheral blood. CDR3 loop: CASSLAAGFPGGEKLFF. The CDR3 DNA follows: TGCGCCAGCAGCTTGGCCGCGGGCTTCCCCGGCGGTGAAAAACTGTTTTTT.